The T cell receptor (beta chain) under discussion was sequenced for a study of cytomegalovirus exposure and HLA in healthy donors. Germline loops: CDR1 SGHRS, CDR2 YFSETQ. This CDR3 is 16 amino acids long. The PCR made use of 60 Vbeta and 13 Jbeta primers. TCRdb's copy holds only in-frame clones and misses some; the assay was immunoSEQ multiplex PCR. Among about 120,000 clones listed, about 80% were seen once. The chain has TRBV5-1 and TRBJ2-5, with 9 bases that match TRBD2. The end of the DNA fits TRBJ2-7 better, so the J call may be wrong. Material for sequencing was PBMCs. This clonotype was sampled from a woman aged 18-29 years in good health and CMV-seronegative. The CDR3 sequence is CASSLKAGGFSYEQYF. CDR3 coding DNA: TGCGCCAGCAGCTTAAAAGCGGGGGGATTCTCCTACGAGCAGTACTTC.